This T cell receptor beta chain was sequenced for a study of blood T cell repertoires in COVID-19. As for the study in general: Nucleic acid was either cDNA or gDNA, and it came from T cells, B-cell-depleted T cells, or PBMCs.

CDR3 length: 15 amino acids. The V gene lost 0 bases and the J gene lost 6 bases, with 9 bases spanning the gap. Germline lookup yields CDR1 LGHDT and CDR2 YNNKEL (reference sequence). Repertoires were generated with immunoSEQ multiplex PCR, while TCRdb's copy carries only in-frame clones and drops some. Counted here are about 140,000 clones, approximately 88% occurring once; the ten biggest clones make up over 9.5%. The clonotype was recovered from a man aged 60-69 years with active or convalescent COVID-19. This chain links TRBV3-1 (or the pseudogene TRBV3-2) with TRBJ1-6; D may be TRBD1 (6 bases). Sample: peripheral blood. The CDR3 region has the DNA TGTGCCAGCAGCCAAGAGGGGGCCTTTAATTCACCCCTCCACTTT. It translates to CASSQEGAFNSPLHF.